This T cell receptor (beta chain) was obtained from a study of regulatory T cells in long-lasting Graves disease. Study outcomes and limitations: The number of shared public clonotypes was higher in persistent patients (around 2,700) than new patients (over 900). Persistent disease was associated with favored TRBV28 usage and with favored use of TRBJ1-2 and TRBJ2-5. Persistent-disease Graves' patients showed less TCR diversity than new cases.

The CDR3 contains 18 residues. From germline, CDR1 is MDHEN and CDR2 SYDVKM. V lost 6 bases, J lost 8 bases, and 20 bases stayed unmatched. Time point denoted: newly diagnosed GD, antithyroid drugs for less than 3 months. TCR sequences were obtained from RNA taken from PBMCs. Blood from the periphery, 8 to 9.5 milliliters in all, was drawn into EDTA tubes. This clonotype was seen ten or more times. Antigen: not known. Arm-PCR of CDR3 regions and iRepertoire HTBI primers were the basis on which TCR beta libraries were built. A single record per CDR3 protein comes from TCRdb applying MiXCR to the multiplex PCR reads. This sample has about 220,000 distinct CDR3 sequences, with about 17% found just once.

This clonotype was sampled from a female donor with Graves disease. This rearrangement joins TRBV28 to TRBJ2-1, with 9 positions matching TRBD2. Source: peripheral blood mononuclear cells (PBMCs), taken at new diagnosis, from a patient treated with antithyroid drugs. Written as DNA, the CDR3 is TGTGCCAGCAGCCCCCCTTCCCAGCGGGAGGCCCTAGGCTATGAGCAGTTCTTC. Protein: CASSPPSQREALGYEQFF.